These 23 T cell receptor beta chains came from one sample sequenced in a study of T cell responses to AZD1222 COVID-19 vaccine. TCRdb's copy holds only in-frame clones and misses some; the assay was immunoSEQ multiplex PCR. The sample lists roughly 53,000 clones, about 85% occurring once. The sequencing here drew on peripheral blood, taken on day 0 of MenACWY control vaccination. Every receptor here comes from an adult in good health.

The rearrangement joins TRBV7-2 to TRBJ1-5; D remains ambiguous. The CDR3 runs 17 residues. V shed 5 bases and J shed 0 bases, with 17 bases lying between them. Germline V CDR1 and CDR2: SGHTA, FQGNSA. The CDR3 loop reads CASSPPSGGYSNQPQHF. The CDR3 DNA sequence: TGTGCCAGCAGCCCTCCCTCCGGAGGGTATAGCAATCAGCCCCAGCATTTT.

DNA of the CDR3: TGTGCCAGCAGCTTGGCCAGGCTAGCGGGAGGGGGGCGATCCTACAATGAGCAGTTCTTC. Its translation: CASSLARLAGGGRSYNEQFF. The genes are TRBV5-8 and TRBJ2-1, with 12 bases identical to TRBD2. Per germline, CDR1 SGHTS and CDR2 YDEGEE. This CDR3 comprises 20 residues. Trimming took 0 bases from V and 1 from J; bases not matched to a gene: 11. Supplemented by reference TRBV5-8 and TRBJ2-1, the full variable domain reads EAGVTQSPTHLIKTRGQQATLRCSPISGHTSVYWYQQALGLGLQFLLWYDEGEERNRGNFPPRFSGRQFPNYSSELNVNALELEDSALYLCASSLARLAGGGRSYNEQFFGPGTRLTVL.

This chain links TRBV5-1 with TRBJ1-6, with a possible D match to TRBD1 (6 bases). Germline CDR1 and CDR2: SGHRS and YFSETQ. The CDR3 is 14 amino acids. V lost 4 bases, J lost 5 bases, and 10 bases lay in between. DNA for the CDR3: TGCGCCAGCAGCGGACAGAGCAATAATTCACCCCTCCACTTT. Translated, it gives CASSGQSNNSPLHF.

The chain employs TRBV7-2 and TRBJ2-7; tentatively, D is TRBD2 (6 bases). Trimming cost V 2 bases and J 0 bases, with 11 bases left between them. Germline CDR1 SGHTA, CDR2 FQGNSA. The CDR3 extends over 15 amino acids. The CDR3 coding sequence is TGTGCCAGCAGCTTAATTCCGGAGGGCTCCTACGAGCAGTACTTC. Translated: CASSLIPEGSYEQYF. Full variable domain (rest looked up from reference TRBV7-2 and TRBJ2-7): GAGVSQSPSNKVTEKGKDVELRCDPISGHTALYWYRQSLGQGLEFLIYFQGNSAPDKSGLPSDRFSAERTGGSVSTLTIQRTQQEDSAVYLCASSLIPEGSYEQYFGPGTRLTVT.

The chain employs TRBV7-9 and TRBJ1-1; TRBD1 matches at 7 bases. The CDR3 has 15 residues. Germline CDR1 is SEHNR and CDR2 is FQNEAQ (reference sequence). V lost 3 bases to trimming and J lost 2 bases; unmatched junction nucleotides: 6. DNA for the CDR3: TGTGCCAGCAGCTTCGGGGGACAGTTTAACACTGAAGCTTTCTTT. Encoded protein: CASSFGGQFNTEAFF.

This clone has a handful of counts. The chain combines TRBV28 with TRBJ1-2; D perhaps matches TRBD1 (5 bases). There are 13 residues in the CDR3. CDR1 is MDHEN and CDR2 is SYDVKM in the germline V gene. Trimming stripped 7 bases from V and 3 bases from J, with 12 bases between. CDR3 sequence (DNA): TGTGCCAGCACCCTAGACAGTGACTATGGCTACACCTTC. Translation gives CASTLDSDYGYTF.

CDR3 sequence reads: CASAVAPPNNEQFF. CDR3 bases: TGCGCCAGTGCGGTGGCCCCGCCGAACAATGAGCAGTTCTTC. This chain joins TRBV5-1 and TRBJ2-1; D remains unclear. Germline CDR1 SGHRS, CDR2 YFSETQ. The CDR3 length is 14 residues. Trimming cost V 8 bases and J 5 bases, with 17 bases left between them.

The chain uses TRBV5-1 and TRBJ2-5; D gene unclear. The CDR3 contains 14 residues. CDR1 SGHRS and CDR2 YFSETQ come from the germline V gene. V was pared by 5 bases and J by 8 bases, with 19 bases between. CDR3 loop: CASSTSNPVRTQYF. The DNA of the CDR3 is TGCGCCAGCAGTACCAGCAACCCGGTACGAACCCAGTACTTC.

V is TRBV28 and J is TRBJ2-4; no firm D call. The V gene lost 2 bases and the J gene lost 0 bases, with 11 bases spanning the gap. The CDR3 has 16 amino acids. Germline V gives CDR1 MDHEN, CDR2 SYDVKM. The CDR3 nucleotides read TGTGCCAGCAGTTTAAGTACGGTCCCAGCCAAAAACATTCAGTACTTC. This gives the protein CASSLSTVPAKNIQYF.

The DNA for the CDR3 is TGTGCCAGTAGTACGACAGAGTTCCCGAACACCGGGGAGCTGTTTTTT. Translation gives CASSTTEFPNTGELFF. The chain recombines TRBV19 with TRBJ2-2, with TRBD1 as a possible D gene (5 bases). The CDR3 totals 16 residues. V shed 4 bases and J shed 0 bases, with 12 bases lying between them. The germline gives CDR1 LNHDA, CDR2 SQIVND (reference sequence).

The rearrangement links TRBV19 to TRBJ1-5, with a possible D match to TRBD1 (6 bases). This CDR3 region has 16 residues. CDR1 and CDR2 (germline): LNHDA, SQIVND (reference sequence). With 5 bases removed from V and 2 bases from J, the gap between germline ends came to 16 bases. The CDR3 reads CASSPQQGMRNQPQHF. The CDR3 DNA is TGTGCCAGTAGTCCCCAACAGGGAATGCGCAATCAGCCCCAGCATTTT.

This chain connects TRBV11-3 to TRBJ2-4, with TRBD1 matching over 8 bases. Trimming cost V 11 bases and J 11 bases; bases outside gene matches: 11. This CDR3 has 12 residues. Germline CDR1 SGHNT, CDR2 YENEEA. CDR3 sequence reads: CAADRGFFVQYF. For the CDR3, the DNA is TGTGCCGCCGACAGGGGTTTTTTCGTTCAGTACTTC.

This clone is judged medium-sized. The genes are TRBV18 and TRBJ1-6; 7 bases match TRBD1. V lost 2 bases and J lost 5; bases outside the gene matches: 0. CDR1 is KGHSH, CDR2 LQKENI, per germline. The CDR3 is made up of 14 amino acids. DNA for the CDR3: TGTGCCAGCTCACCAGGGACAGATAATTCACCCCTCCACTTT. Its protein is CASSPGTDNSPLHF.

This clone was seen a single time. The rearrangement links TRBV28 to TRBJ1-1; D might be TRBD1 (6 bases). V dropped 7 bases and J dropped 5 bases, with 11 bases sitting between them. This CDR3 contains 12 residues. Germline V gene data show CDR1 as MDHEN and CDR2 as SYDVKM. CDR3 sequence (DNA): TGTGCCAGCACTCAGGGGCGGACTGAAGCTTTCTTT. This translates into CASTQGRTEAFF.

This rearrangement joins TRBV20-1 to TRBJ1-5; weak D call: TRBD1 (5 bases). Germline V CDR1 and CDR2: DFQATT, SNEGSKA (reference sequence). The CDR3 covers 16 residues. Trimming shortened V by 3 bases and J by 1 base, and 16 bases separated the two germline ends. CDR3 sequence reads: CSASSQGQKSNQPQHF. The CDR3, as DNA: TGCAGTGCTAGTTCGCAGGGCCAAAAAAGCAATCAGCCCCAGCATTTT.

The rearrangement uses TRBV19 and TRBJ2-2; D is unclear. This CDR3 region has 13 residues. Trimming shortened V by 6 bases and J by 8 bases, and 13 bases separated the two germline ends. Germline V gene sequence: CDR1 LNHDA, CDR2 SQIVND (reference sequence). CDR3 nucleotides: TGTGCCAGTAGCTTCGAATTCGTGGGGGAGCTGTTTTTT. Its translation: CASSFEFVGELFF.

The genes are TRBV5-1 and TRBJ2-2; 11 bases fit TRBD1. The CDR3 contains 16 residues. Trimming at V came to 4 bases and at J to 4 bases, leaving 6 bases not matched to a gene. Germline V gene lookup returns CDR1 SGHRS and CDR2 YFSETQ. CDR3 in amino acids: CASSLTGQGVTGELFF. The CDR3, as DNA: TGCGCCAGCAGCCTAACGGGACAGGGGGTCACCGGGGAGCTGTTTTTT.

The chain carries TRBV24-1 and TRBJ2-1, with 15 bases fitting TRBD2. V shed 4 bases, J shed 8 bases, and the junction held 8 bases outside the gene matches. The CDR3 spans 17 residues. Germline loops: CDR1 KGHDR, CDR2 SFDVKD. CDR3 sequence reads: CATSDPGLAGGNDEQFF. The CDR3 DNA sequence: TGTGCCACCAGTGACCCGGGACTAGCGGGAGGTAACGATGAGCAGTTCTTC.

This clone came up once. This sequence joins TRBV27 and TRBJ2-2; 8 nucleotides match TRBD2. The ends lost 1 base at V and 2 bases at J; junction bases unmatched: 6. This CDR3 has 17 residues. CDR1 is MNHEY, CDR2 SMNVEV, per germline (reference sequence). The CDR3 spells CASSLLGGLANTGELFF. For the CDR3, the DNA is TGTGCCAGCAGTTTATTAGGCGGACTAGCCAACACCGGGGAGCTGTTTTTT.

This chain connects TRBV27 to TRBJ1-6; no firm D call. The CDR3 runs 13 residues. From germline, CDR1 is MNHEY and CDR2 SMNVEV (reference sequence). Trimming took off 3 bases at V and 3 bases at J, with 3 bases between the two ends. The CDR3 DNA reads TGTGCCAGCAGTTTGCGCTATAATTCACCCCTCCACTTT. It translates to CASSLRYNSPLHF.

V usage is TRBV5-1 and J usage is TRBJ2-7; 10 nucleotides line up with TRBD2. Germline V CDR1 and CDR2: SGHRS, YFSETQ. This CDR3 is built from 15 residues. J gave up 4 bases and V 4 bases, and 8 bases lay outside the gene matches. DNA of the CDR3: TGCGCCAGCAGCCCCCTCGGGACTAGCGCATACGAGCAGTACTTC. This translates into CASSPLGTSAYEQYF.

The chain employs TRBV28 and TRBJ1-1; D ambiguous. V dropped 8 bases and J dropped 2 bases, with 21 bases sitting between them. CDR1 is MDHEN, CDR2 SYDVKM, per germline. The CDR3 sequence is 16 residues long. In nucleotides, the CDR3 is TGTGCCAGCCCTCCTCTCCAAAACGGTGGAAACACTGAAGCTTTCTTT. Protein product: CASPPLQNGGNTEAFF.

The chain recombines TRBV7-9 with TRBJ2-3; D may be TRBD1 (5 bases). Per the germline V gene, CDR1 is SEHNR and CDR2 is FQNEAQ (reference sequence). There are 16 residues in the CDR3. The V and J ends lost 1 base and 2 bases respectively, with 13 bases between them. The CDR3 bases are TGTGCCAGCAGCTTAGTTACAAGGGGCTACACAGATACGCAGTATTTT. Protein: CASSLVTRGYTDTQYF.